Below, 8 T cell receptor beta chains from the same sample are listed, as sequenced in a study of identical twins. TCRdb reprocessed the 5' RACE reads via MiXCR and lists one record per CDR3 protein. The sample holds some 320,000 distinct CDR3 sequences; roughly an eighth are singletons and the top ten take roughly 7%. These same records also appear under a second study, on yellow fever vaccine responses in identical twins.

Input material: CD8+ T cells sorted from blood. Every receptor here comes from a woman younger than 35 in good health.

The chain carries TRBV4-1 and TRBJ2-5; D may be TRBD1 (6 bases). The CDR3 covers 15 residues. Trimming shortened V by 1 base and J by 14 bases, and 23 bases separated the two germline ends. The germline gives CDR1 MGHRA, CDR2 YSYEKL. The CDR3 coding sequence is TGCGCCAGCAGCCAAGGCGGGTTAACAGGGCCCTCGTTCTACTTC. Residues: CASSQGGLTGPSFYF.

In its sample, this clonotype was seen a few times. The genes are TRBV3-1 and TRBJ2-7; 11 nucleotides match TRBD2. Trimming cost V 0 bases and J 8 bases; bases outside gene matches: 9. Germline V gives CDR1 LGHDT, CDR2 YNNKEL (reference sequence). This CDR3 has 16 amino acids. CDR3 in DNA: TGTGCCAGCAGCCAAGAGTGGGTAGCGGGAGGGCCCAAGCAGTACTTC. Amino acids: CASSQEWVAGGPKQYF.

Many counts were recorded for this clonotype. This chain joins TRBV10-3 and TRBJ2-3; no reliable D call. Germline V lookup: CDR1 ENHRY, CDR2 SYGVKD. V dropped 2 bases and J dropped 6 bases, with 6 bases sitting between them. The CDR3 consists of 12 residues. CDR3 DNA sequence: TGTGCCATCAGTGAGGACCTGGATACGCAGTATTTT. Translating gives CAISEDLDTQYF.

The CDR3, as DNA: TGTGCCAGCAGTTTATCTCCTTACCGGGACAGCGAAGAGACCCAGTACTTC. Encoded protein: CASSLSPYRDSEETQYF. This sequence joins TRBV27 and TRBJ2-5; 7 nucleotides line up with TRBD1. With 0 bases clipped from V and 3 bases from J, the junction kept 10 bases outside the gene matches. This CDR3 is 17 amino acids long. Germline CDR1 MNHEY, CDR2 SMNVEV (reference sequence).

V and J are TRBV20-1 and TRBJ1-1; D ambiguous. Germline CDR1 and CDR2: DFQATT and SNEGSKA (reference sequence). V lost 0 bases and J 5 bases, leaving 19 bases between the germline ends. CDR3 size: 16 residues. CDR3 amino acids: CSARDYNLGVSTEAFF. The CDR3 DNA reads TGCAGTGCTAGAGATTATAATTTGGGCGTGTCAACTGAAGCTTTCTTT.

This clonotype was counted a few times. This chain links TRBV4-1 with TRBJ2-3, with D uncertain. Trimming stripped 5 bases from V and 1 base from J, with 7 bases between. This CDR3 contains 13 residues. CDR1 MGHRA and CDR2 YSYEKL come from the germline V gene. CDR3 region: CASSVARTDTQYF. The CDR3 nucleotides read TGCGCCAGCAGCGTAGCCCGCACAGATACGCAGTATTTT.

The chain joins TRBV13 to TRBJ2-2; 10 nucleotides match TRBD2. The CDR3 covers 20 residues. Germline loops: CDR1 PRHDT, CDR2 FYEKMQ (reference sequence). V dropped 4 bases and J dropped 0; count of bases not matched to a gene: 14. The CDR3 nucleotides read TGTGCCAGCAGCTCAGTAGCGGGGGGCCAGGAACTGCCGAACACCGGGGAGCTGTTTTTT. Translating gives CASSSVAGGQELPNTGELFF.

In this sample, this clonotype turned up a few times. The rearrangement uses TRBV10-1 and TRBJ2-1; either TRBD1 or TRBD2 may fit D (5 bases each). V gave up 3 bases and J gave up 8 bases, with 14 bases separating them. The CDR3 sequence is 14 residues long. From germline, CDR1 is WNHNN and CDR2 SYGVQD (reference sequence). CDR3 sequence: CASSERGDSDEQFF. For the CDR3, the DNA is TGCGCCAGCAGTGAACGAGGGGATTCCGATGAGCAGTTCTTC.